This is a list of T cell receptor beta chains from one sample in a study of T cell responses to AZD1222 COVID-19 vaccine. Assay: immunoSEQ multiplex PCR; the TCRdb copy retains only in-frame clones and omits some. The sample has 150,000 to 250,000 clones, under 95% seen once. The source was peripheral blood, collected 28 days after the second AZD1222 dose. These receptors were collected from an adult who received the AZD1222 COVID-19 vaccine. Both conserved end residues are part of each CDR3. Each record gives: D gene, V gene, J gene, clone size, CDR3 DNA, CDR3 protein. A D gene is named only where the DNA matches it firmly. Clone size appears in some rows only: once, few, many, or a class for an expanded clone.

TRBD1	TRBV6-5	TRBJ1-5	NA	TGTGCCAGCAGGACCGACAGGGCTAGCAATCAGCCCCAGCATTTT	CASRTDRASNQPQHF
TRBD1	TRBV10-3	TRBJ1-6	NA	TGTGCCATCAGTGAGAGAGGGGGACAGCCTAATTCACCCCTCCACTTT	CAISERGGQPNSPLHF
NA	TRBV19	TRBJ1-4	NA	TGTGCCAGTAGCCCCTCGGGATGGGGGGTAGTTGCAACTAATGAAAAACTGTTTTTT	CASSPSGWGVVATNEKLFF
NA	TRBV19	TRBJ1-5	NA	TGTGCCAGTAGAAACCAAAATAGCAATCAGCCCCAGCATTTT	CASRNQNSNQPQHF
TRBD2	TRBV7-9	TRBJ2-1	NA	TGTGCCAGCAGCTTAAGTCCGGGGGGGCCGGTCGGCAATGAGCAGTTCTTC	CASSLSPGGPVGNEQFF
NA	TRBV29-1	TRBJ1-2	NA	TGCAGCGTTGAAAAGCGGGATGGCTACACCTTC	CSVEKRDGYTF
TRBD1	TRBV29-1	TRBJ2-7	NA	TGCAGCGTTGGCTTGGACAGGGGGATGTACGAGCAGTACTTC	CSVGLDRGMYEQYF
NA	TRBV25-1	TRBJ1-3	NA	TGTGCCAGCAGTGTCTCGGACCGGTACTCTGGAAACACCATATATTTT	CASSVSDRYSGNTIYF
NA	TRBV29-1	TRBJ2-3	NA	TGCAGCGTCCTGCAGACCTATACGCAGTATTTT	CSVLQTYTQYF
NA	TRBV6-5	TRBJ2-3	NA	TGTGCCAGCACCACGAGGGTCGGCACAGATACGCAGTATTTT	CASTTRVGTDTQYF
NA	TRBV19	TRBJ1-5	NA	TGTGCCAGTAGGGGGGACGGAAATCAGCCCCAGCATTTT	CASRGDGNQPQHF
TRBD2	TRBV18	TRBJ2-1	few	TGTGCCAGCTCACCCCCGGGACTAGCGGGGGGGAATGAGCAGTTCTTC	CASSPPGLAGGNEQFF
NA	TRBV7-2	TRBJ1-4	NA	TGTGCCAGCAGCTTAGTTACGTCAACTAATGAAAAACTGTTTTTT	CASSLVTSTNEKLFF
NA	TRBV3-1/TRBV3-2	TRBJ2-5	NA	TGTGCCAGCAGCCAAACATCGGGTCGCGGGGCAGAGACCCAGTACTTC	CASSQTSGRGAETQYF
NA	TRBV5-5	TRBJ1-2	NA	TGTGCCAGCAGTTGGGGGGCGGACTATGGCTACACCTTC	CASSWGADYGYTF
NA	TRBV28	TRBJ1-2	NA	TGTGCCAGCAGCCCTCAGTCGGTAGCTTGGGGCTACACCTTC	CASSPQSVAWGYTF
NA	TRBV5-1	TRBJ2-3	NA	TGCGCCACCGCGGGGGCGGGGAGCACAGATACGCAGTATTTT	CATAGAGSTDTQYF
NA	TRBV28	TRBJ1-1	NA	TGTGCCAGCAGCTGGGACCTTGAAGCTTTCTTT	CASSWDLEAFF
NA	TRBV2	TRBJ1-2	NA	TGTGCCAGCATGAGGGAGAGCGAAGGCTATGGCTACACCTTC	CASMRESEGYGYTF
NA	TRBV28	TRBJ1-4	NA	TGTGCCAGCAGAATGCAGGGAGGAAAACTGTTTTTT	CASRMQGGKLFF
NA	TRBV3-1/TRBV3-2	TRBJ1-3	NA	TGTGCCAGCAGCCACCTCCGGGGGATTGGGGGAGGAAACACCATATATTTT	CASSHLRGIGGGNTIYF
NA	TRBV10-3	TRBJ2-7	NA	TGTGCCATCAGTGACACGGGACGGCGTTCCTACGAGCAGTACTTC	CAISDTGRRSYEQYF
NA	TRBV7-9	TRBJ1-6	NA	TGTGCCAGCAGCGCAGGGGCCCAGAGCTCCTATAATTCACCCCTCCACTTT	CASSAGAQSSYNSPLHF
TRBD2	TRBV5-4	TRBJ2-7	few	TGTGCCAGCAGCCCAGGACTAGCGGGGGCCTACGAGCAGTACTTC	CASSPGLAGAYEQYF
NA	TRBV5-8	TRBJ2-3	NA	TGTGCCAGCAGCTTGGGCCTAGGGCTGAGCACAGATACGCAGTATTTT	CASSLGLGLSTDTQYF
NA	TRBV19	TRBJ1-5	NA	TGTGCCAGTAGATTGGCTAGGACGGCGGATTATCAGCCCCAGCATTTT	CASRLARTADYQPQHF
NA	TRBV2	TRBJ2-7	NA	TGTGCCAGCAGTGAAATAGGGCTTTACGAGCAGTACTTC	CASSEIGLYEQYF
TRBD1	TRBV3-1/TRBV3-2	TRBJ2-1	NA	TGTGCCAGCAGCCAAGTGACAGGGAGTTCCTACAATGAGCAGTTCTTC	CASSQVTGSSYNEQFF
NA	TRBV30	TRBJ1-1	NA	TGTGCCTGGAGTCGAGGAGGCGGGACTGAAGCTTTCTTT	CAWSRGGGTEAFF
TRBD1	TRBV6-5	TRBJ2-7	NA	TGTGCCAGCCACACAGGGGGCTCCTACGAGCAGTACTTC	CASHTGGSYEQYF
NA	TRBV7-8	TRBJ1-6	NA	TGTGCCAGCAGCTTAGCGGGGCAGGTTCCCAGCTCCTATAATTCACCCCTCCACTTT	CASSLAGQVPSSYNSPLHF
NA	TRBV9	TRBJ1-5	once	TGTGCCAGCAGCGTAGGGGGATCGGGCAATCAGCCCCAGCATTTT	CASSVGGSGNQPQHF
NA	TRBV28	TRBJ1-4	NA	TGTGCCAGCAGTTTAAGCCATTCCGGAAATGAAAAACTGTTTTTT	CASSLSHSGNEKLFF
TRBD2	TRBV28	TRBJ2-7	NA	TGTGCCAGCAGTTTCACCACTAGCGGGACCACCTACGAGCAGTACTTC	CASSFTTSGTTYEQYF
TRBD2	TRBV5-1	TRBJ2-3	NA	TGCGCCAGCAGCTTGAGTGTCCTAGCGGGTTACACAGATACGCAGTATTTT	CASSLSVLAGYTDTQYF
NA	TRBV11-2	TRBJ2-3	NA	TGTGCCAGCAGCTTACAGGGGTATATGGGCACAGATACGCAGTATTTT	CASSLQGYMGTDTQYF
NA	TRBV9	TRBJ1-1	NA	TGTGCCAGCAGCGTATCCGGTGGGACTGAAGCTTTCTTT	CASSVSGGTEAFF
NA	TRBV19	TRBJ2-7	NA	TGTGCCAGTAGACCCGGACAGGGAGGGGGCTACGAGCAGTACTTC	CASRPGQGGGYEQYF
TRBD1	TRBV19	TRBJ1-2	NA	TGTGCCAGTAGGACAGGGCGAGGCTACACCTTC	CASRTGRGYTF
NA	TRBV7-8	TRBJ1-2	NA	TGTGCCAGCAGCTTAGATAATGGGGGCGCGGGGCACTATGGCTACACCTTC	CASSLDNGGAGHYGYTF
NA	TRBV28	TRBJ2-5	NA	TGTGCCAGCAGTTTTGGAGATTTTTTAGAGACCCAGTACTTC	CASSFGDFLETQYF
NA	TRBV11-2	TRBJ2-7	NA	TGTGCCAGCAGCTTAGCCGGGAGCTCCTACGAGCAGTACTTC	CASSLAGSSYEQYF